This T cell receptor (beta chain) was sequenced during a study of memory CD4+ T cells and cytomegalovirus serostatus. The table came from immunoSEQ multiplex PCR; TCRdb's copy has only in-frame clones and leaves some out. The sample shows over 50,000 clones, roughly four fifths of them seen only once. Single viable CD3+CD4+CD8-CD45RO+ cells were sorted as the memory CD4+ T cells. Total CD4+ T cells were enriched by CD4 positive selection. The CDR3 covers 14 residues. The V end was cut by 3 bases, the J end by 1 base, with 9 bases between. Germline V gene data show CDR1 as SGHTA and CDR2 as FQGNSA. This sequence originates from an adult in good health and CMV-seronegative. The V and J genes are TRBV7-2 and TRBJ2-5; tentative D call: TRBD1 (6 bases). Sequenced input: memory CD4+ T cells from blood. The CDR3 spells CASSFDRRQETQYF. CDR3 coding DNA: TGTGCCAGCAGCTTCGACAGGCGCCAAGAGACCCAGTACTTC.